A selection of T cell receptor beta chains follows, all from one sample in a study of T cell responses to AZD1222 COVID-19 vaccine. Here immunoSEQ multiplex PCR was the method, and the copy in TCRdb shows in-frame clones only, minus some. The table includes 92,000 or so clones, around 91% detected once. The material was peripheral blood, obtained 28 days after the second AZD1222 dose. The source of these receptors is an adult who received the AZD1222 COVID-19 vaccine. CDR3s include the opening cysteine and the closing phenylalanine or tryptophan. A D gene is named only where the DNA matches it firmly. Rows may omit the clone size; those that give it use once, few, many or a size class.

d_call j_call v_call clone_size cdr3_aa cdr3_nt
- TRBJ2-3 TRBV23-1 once CASSQSQDTQYF TGCGCCAGCAGTCAATCACAAGATACGCAGTATTTT
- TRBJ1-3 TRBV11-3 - CASGTLSSGNTIYF TGTGCCAGCGGCACACTTTCCTCTGGAAACACCATATATTTT
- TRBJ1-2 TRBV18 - CASSPNYGYTF TGTGCCAGCTCACCAAACTATGGCTACACCTTC
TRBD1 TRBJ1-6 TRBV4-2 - CASSQGTGLSSYNSPLHF TGTGCCAGCAGCCAAGGGACAGGGCTGAGCTCCTATAATTCACCCCTCCACTTT
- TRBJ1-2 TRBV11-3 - CASSWGREGYTF TGTGCCAGCAGCTGGGGCAGGGAAGGCTACACCTTC
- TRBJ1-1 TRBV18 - CASSSRLNVDTEAFF TGTGCCAGCTCATCCCGTCTGAACGTCGACACTGAAGCTTTCTTT
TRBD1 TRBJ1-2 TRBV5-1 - CASSGLTGGLIDGYTF TGCGCCAGCAGCGGACTGACAGGGGGCCTTATTGACGGCTACACCTTC
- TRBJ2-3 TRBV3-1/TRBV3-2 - CASSQFARAGTDTQYF TGTGCCAGCAGCCAATTCGCACGTGCGGGCACAGATACGCAGTATTTT
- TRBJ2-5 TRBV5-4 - CASSGGTNRETQYF TGTGCCAGCAGCGGGGGGACAAACCGGGAGACCCAGTACTTC
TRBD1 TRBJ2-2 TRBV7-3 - CASSRQGTGELFF TGTGCCAGCAGCAGACAGGGGACCGGGGAGCTGTTTTTT
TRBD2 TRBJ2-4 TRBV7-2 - CASSLGRGGRRNIQYF TGTGCCAGCAGCTTAGGACGGGGGGGCCGAAGGAACATTCAGTACTTC
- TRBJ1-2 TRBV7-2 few CASSLHSEAPRVYSYTF TGTGCCAGCAGCTTACATTCGGAGGCGCCACGAGTGTATAGCTACACCTTC
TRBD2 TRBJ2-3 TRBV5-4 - CASSLGLAGTDTQYF TGTGCCAGCAGCTTGGGGCTAGCGGGGACAGATACGCAGTATTTT
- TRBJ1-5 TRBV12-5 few CASGLAGFPQHF TGTGCTAGTGGTTTGGCCGGCTTCCCCCAGCATTTT
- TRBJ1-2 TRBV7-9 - CASSYTYQDPNYGYTF TGTGCCAGCAGCTATACCTACCAGGACCCTAACTATGGCTACACCTTC
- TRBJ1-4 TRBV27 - CASSSYRAVEKLFF TGTGCCAGCAGTTCTTATAGGGCTGTTGAAAAACTGTTTTTT
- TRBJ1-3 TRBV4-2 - CASRYQGSGNTIYF TGTGCCAGCAGATATCAGGGGAGTGGAAACACCATATATTTT
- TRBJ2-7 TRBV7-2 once CASSLDKPYEQYF TGTGCCAGCAGCTTGGACAAACCATACGAGCAGTACTTC
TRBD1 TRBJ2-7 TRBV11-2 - CASSSQGGHYEQYF TGTGCCAGCAGCTCTCAAGGGGGCCACTACGAGCAGTACTTC
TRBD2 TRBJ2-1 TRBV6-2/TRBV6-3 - CASSRGGAEYEQFF TGTGCCAGCAGCCGCGGGGGGGCCGAATATGAGCAGTTCTTC
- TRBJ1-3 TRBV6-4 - CASSVRTEGNTIYF TGTGCCAGCAGTGTCCGGACGGAGGGAAACACCATATATTTT
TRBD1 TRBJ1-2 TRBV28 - CASSFRGQAHYGYTF TGTGCCAGCAGTTTCCGAGGACAGGCCCACTATGGCTACACCTTC
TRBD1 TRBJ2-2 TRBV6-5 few CASSYVDRRTGELFF TGTGCCAGCAGTTACGTGGACAGGCGAACCGGGGAGCTGTTTTTT
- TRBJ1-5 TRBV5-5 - CASSLDSYQPQHF TGTGCCAGCAGCTTGGATAGCTATCAGCCCCAGCATTTT
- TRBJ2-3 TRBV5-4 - CASSLGRAVDTQYF TGTGCCAGCAGCTTGGGCAGGGCGGTAGATACGCAGTATTTT
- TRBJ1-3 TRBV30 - CAWKSIGNTIYF TGTGCCTGGAAGAGTATTGGAAACACCATATATTTT
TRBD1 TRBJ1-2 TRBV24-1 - CATSPRDRNVGYTF TGTGCCACCTCCCCCCGGGACAGGAATGTCGGCTACACCTTC
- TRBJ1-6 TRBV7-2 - CASSLASGRQYNSPLHF TGTGCCAGCAGCTTAGCGTCTGGGCGGCAGTATAATTCACCCCTCCACTTT
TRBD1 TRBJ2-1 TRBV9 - CASSGRTGYEQFF TGTGCCAGCAGCGGAAGGACAGGGTATGAGCAGTTCTTC
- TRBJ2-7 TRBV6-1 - CASSERQGWDEQYF TGTGCCAGCAGTGAACGGCAGGGCTGGGACGAGCAGTACTTC
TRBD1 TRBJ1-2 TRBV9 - CASSARTGGYGYTF TGTGCCAGCAGCGCTCGGACAGGGGGCTATGGCTACACCTTC
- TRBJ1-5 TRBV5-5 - CASSPRAEYSNQPQHF TGTGCCAGCAGCCCACGGGCGGAATATAGCAATCAGCCCCAGCATTTT
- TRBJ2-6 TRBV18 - CASSPGSAGANVLTF TGTGCCAGCTCACCAGGGAGTGCTGGGGCCAACGTCCTGACTTTC
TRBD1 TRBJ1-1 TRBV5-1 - CASSSTGTGSTEAFF TGCGCCAGCAGCTCCACCGGGACAGGGAGCACTGAAGCTTTCTTT
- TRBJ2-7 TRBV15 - CATSRDLGRQQTTYEQYF TGTGCCACCAGCAGAGATCTGGGCCGACAGCAAACTACCTACGAGCAGTACTTC
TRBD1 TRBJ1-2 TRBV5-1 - CASSPGTGSLGIYGYTF TGCGCCAGCAGCCCAGGGACAGGGTCATTAGGTATCTATGGCTACACCTTC
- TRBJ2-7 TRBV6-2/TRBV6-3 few CASSLDVTYEQYF TGTGCCAGCAGCCTCGACGTAACCTACGAGCAGTACTTC
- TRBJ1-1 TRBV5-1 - CASTPPVAGEFGSTEAFF TGCGCCAGCACCCCCCCTGTGGCAGGGGAATTTGGGAGCACTGAAGCTTTCTTT
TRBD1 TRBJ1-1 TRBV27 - CASSSNPGTGHSSNTEAFF TGTGCCAGCAGCTCAAATCCCGGGACAGGGCATTCCAGTAACACTGAAGCTTTCTTT
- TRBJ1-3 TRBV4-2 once CASSQVTGAGNTIYF TGTGCCAGCAGCCAAGTCACAGGTGCTGGAAACACCATATATTTT
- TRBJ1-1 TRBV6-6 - CASSYGGAPTEAFF TGTGCCAGCAGTTACGGGGGGGCGCCCACTGAAGCTTTCTTT
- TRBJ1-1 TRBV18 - CASSPPGGLTEAFF TGTGCCAGCTCACCACCGGGGGGGCTCACTGAAGCTTTCTTT
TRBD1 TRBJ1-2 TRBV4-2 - CASSQDFQDRGRGRRNGYTF TGTGCCAGCAGCCAAGATTTTCAGGACAGGGGGCGCGGGCGGAGGAATGGCTACACCTTC
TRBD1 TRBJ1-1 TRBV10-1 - CASSASGTGWTEAFF TGCGCCAGCAGTGCAAGCGGGACAGGGTGGACTGAAGCTTTCTTT